Listed here are 21 T cell receptor beta chains from one sample, sequenced in a study of response to subunit inactivated influenza vaccine. TCRdb independently ran MiXCR on the RT-PCR reads; one entry per CDR3 protein. The sample shows 610,000 or so distinct CDR3 sequences, 14% of them seen only once. Sequenced here: PBMCs from blood, sampled roughly 13 days after vaccination. The source of these receptors is a man aged 50-60 years who received an inactivated influenza vaccine.

This clonotype was seen a few times. This chain links TRBV28 with TRBJ2-4, with TRBD2 matching over 10 bases. CDR1 is MDHEN and CDR2 is SYDVKM in the germline V gene. The V and J ends lost 6 bases and 6 bases, in that order; junction bases with no gene match: 8. The CDR3 runs 15 residues. The CDR3 bases are TGTGCCAGCAGAACCCCTAGCGGGGGAATAAACATTCAGTACTTC. Its protein is CASRTPSGGINIQYF.

This clonotype was found a few times. Written as DNA, the CDR3 is TGTGCCAGCAGCTCCGGCGGGAGAGGTCCCGGGGAGCTGTTTTTT. Protein product: CASSSGGRGPGELFF. The chain combines TRBV9 with TRBJ2-2; 7 bases map to TRBD2. V dropped 4 bases and J dropped 6; count of bases not matched to a gene: 9. The germline V gene has CDR1 SGDLS and CDR2 YYNGEE. The CDR3 runs 15 residues.

V usage is TRBV18 and J usage is TRBJ2-3; D may be TRBD1 or TRBD2 (5 bases each). The CDR3 sequence is 14 residues long. The V and J ends lost 1 base and 1 base respectively, with 6 bases between them. From germline, CDR1 is KGHSH and CDR2 LQKENI. This CDR3 is CASSPRDGTDTQYF. The CDR3 DNA follows: TGTGCCAGCTCACCACGGGACGGCACAGATACGCAGTATTTT.

The chain recombines TRBV7-6 with TRBJ2-4, with 7 positions matching TRBD1. Germline V gene lookup returns CDR1 SGHVS and CDR2 FNYEAQ. The V and J ends lost 2 bases and 10 bases, in that order; junction bases with no gene match: 8. The CDR3 is made up of 14 amino acids. For the CDR3, the DNA is TGTGCCAGCAGCTTACAGACAGGGTCGTCTATTCAGTACTTC. Translated: CASSLQTGSSIQYF.

In its sample, this clonotype was seen many times. The V call is TRBV12-3 or TRBV12-4, the J call TRBJ1-4; tentative D call: TRBD1 (6 bases). This CDR3 spans 15 amino acids. Trimming pared 3 bases from V and 4 bases from J, leaving 12 bases between. CDR3 amino acids: CASSFGGQDNEKLFF. CDR3 sequence (DNA): TGTGCCAGCAGTTTCGGGGGGCAGGATAATGAAAAACTGTTTTTT.

The genes are TRBV13 and TRBJ1-2; D is uncertain. The V gene lost 0 bases and the J gene lost 5 bases, with 7 bases spanning the gap. The CDR3 runs to 13 residues. The germline CDR1 and CDR2 sequences are PRHDT and FYEKMQ (reference sequence). In DNA, the CDR3 is TGTGCCAGCAGCTTAGGGCCAGAATATGGCTACACCTTC. This gives the protein CASSLGPEYGYTF.

In its sample, this clonotype was seen a few times. The V call is TRBV7-9, the J call TRBJ2-7; no clear D gene. CDR1 SEHNR and CDR2 FQNEAQ come from the germline V gene (reference sequence). The CDR3 extends over 14 amino acids. V lost 4 bases to trimming and J lost 7 bases, with 17 bases between them. The CDR3, as DNA: TGTGCCAGCAGCTCGAGTACTACTACGTTGGAGCAGTACTTC. Its protein product is CASSSSTTTLEQYF. The whole variable domain, filled in from reference TRBV7-9 and TRBJ2-7, reads DTGVSQNPRHKITKRGQNVTFRCDPISEHNRLYWYRQTLGQGPEFLTYFQNEAQLEKSRLLSDRFSAERPKGSFSTLEIQRTEQGDSAMYLCASSSSTTTLEQYFGPGTRLTVT.

This clonotype was picked up a small number of times. V gene TRBV7-2 combines with J gene TRBJ2-4; D possibly corresponds to TRBD1 (5 bases). The CDR3 has 11 residues. The germline CDR1 and CDR2 sequences are SGHTA and FQGNSA. V dropped 5 bases and J dropped 8 bases, with 7 bases sitting between them. CDR3 amino acids: CASSVRDIQYF. The CDR3 bases are TGTGCCAGCAGCGTCAGGGACATTCAGTACTTC.

Ten or more counts support this clonotype. The rearrangement joins TRBV29-1 to TRBJ2-1, with TRBD2 matching 7 bases. Germline V gene lookup returns CDR1 SQVTM and CDR2 ANQGSEA. The CDR3 is made up of 15 amino acids. V shed 3 bases, J shed 0 bases, and the junction held 5 bases outside the gene matches. The CDR3 DNA sequence: TGCAGCGTTGACTCTAGCGGCAGCTCCTACAATGAGCAGTTCTTC. As protein: CSVDSSGSSYNEQFF.

The chain has TRBV6-5 and TRBJ2-4; 8 bases match TRBD2. Germline CDR1 is MNHEY and CDR2 is SVGAGI. The V gene end was trimmed by 0 bases and the J gene end by 7 bases; junction bases not matched to a gene: 8. The CDR3 covers 16 residues. CDR3 region: CASSYSGRGVRNIQYF. CDR3 bases: TGTGCCAGCAGTTACTCTGGGCGGGGGGTAAGGAACATTCAGTACTTC.

This clonotype came up a few times. The chain recombines TRBV4-2 with TRBJ1-2; D is undetermined. V was clipped by 0 bases and J by 4 bases, with 18 bases between them. Germline V gene data show CDR1 as LGHNA and CDR2 as YNFKEQ. The CDR3 length is 17 residues. This CDR3 reads CASSQELGDLSGYGYTF. The CDR3 nucleotides are TGTGCCAGCAGCCAAGAATTAGGCGACCTTAGTGGCTATGGCTACACCTTC.

The rearrangement uses TRBV27 and TRBJ1-2; weak D call: TRBD1 (5 bases). Trimming shortened V by 10 bases and J by 4 bases, and 22 bases separated the two germline ends. Germline V gene sequence: CDR1 MNHEY, CDR2 SMNVEV (reference sequence). The CDR3 has 15 residues. The DNA of the CDR3 is TGTGCCACCTCGGATCTAGCAGGGTCTGGCTATGGCTACACCTTC. The encoded protein is CATSDLAGSGYGYTF.

This clonotype occurred a few times. The V and J genes are TRBV7-2 and TRBJ2-7, with a possible D match to TRBD2 (6 bases). This CDR3 is built from 16 residues. Trimming removed 3 bases from V and 9 bases from J, with 24 bases in between. The germline V gene has CDR1 SGHTA and CDR2 FQGNSA. The CDR3 loop is CASSFPRDSRAVRQYF. The CDR3 coding sequence is TGTGCCAGCAGCTTCCCGAGGGACTCCCGGGCGGTACGGCAGTACTTC.

The chain recombines TRBV4-3 with TRBJ2-7; 10 bases fit TRBD1. V trimming: 4 bases; J trimming: 5 bases; junction bases outside the gene matches: 8. The germline gives CDR1 LGHNA, CDR2 YSLEER. The CDR3 sequence is 15 residues long. The CDR3 DNA sequence: TGCGCCAGCAGCCCACTCGACAGGGGGCGCGACGAGCAGTACTTC. Translated: CASSPLDRGRDEQYF.

The chain is built from TRBV12-3 or TRBV12-4 and TRBJ2-2; 7 nucleotides line up with TRBD1. The V segment lost 6 bases and the J segment 4 bases; nucleotides outside the gene matches: 8. This CDR3 is built from 15 residues. As DNA, the CDR3 is TGTGCCAGCAGCCACAGGGGCGCAGGCACCGGGGAGCTGTTTTTT. Its translation: CASSHRGAGTGELFF.

The V and J genes are TRBV5-1 and TRBJ2-5; 7 nucleotides match TRBD1. The V and J ends lost 2 bases and 0 bases, in that order; junction bases with no gene match: 7. The CDR3 has 16 residues. Germline CDR1 reads SGHRS; CDR2 reads YFSETQ. For the CDR3, the DNA is TGCGCCAGCAGCTTCACAGGGGAAGGCTACCAAGAGACCCAGTACTTC. Its protein is CASSFTGEGYQETQYF.

The rearrangement links TRBV4-3 to TRBJ2-3, with D possibly being TRBD2 (6 bases). CDR3 size: 13 residues. The germline V gene has CDR1 LGHNA and CDR2 YSLEER. Between the trimmed V and J ends, which lost 3 bases and 8 bases, there was a span of 12 bases. CDR3 in amino acids: CASSQGLPGTQYF. For the CDR3, the DNA is TGCGCCAGCAGCCAGGGACTGCCTGGTACGCAGTATTTT.

The chain is built from TRBV7-9 and TRBJ2-7, with 7 bases fitting TRBD1. This CDR3 is built from 15 residues. After removal of 4 bases from V and 1 base from J, the junction contained 7 bases not matched to a gene. In germline, CDR1 is SEHNR, CDR2 FQNEAQ (reference sequence). The CDR3 DNA sequence: TGTGCCAGCAGCTCCGACAGGGAAATTTCCTACGAGCAGTACTTC. This codes for CASSSDREISYEQYF.

This clonotype was counted a few times. The rearrangement uses TRBV9 and TRBJ1-2, with 9 nucleotides matching TRBD1. Trimming at V came to 3 bases and at J to 8 bases, leaving 5 bases not matched to a gene. The CDR3 extends over 13 amino acids. The germline CDR1 and CDR2 sequences are SGDLS and YYNGEE. CDR3 sequence reads: CASSERDREGYTF. The CDR3, as DNA: TGTGCCAGCAGCGAGCGGGACAGGGAAGGCTACACCTTC. The variable domain in full, with the rest retrieved from reference TRBV9 and TRBJ1-2, is DSGVTQTPKHLITATGQRVTLRCSPRSGDLSVYWYQQSLDQGLQFLIQYYNGEERAKGNILERFSAQQFPDLHSELNLSSLELGDSALYFCASSERDREGYTFGSGTRLTVV.

The V gene is TRBV3-1, the J gene TRBJ2-2; 10 bases are a match to TRBD1. CDR3 length equals 15 residues. Germline-derived CDR1 and CDR2 are LGHDT and YNNKEL (reference sequence). V was pared by 4 bases and J by 7 bases, with 6 bases of the junction left unmatched. The CDR3 protein is CASSPRDRGGGELFF. CDR3 nucleotides: TGTGCCAGCAGCCCCAGGGACAGGGGAGGCGGGGAGCTGTTTTTT. Using reference TRBV3-1 and TRBJ2-2 for the parts outside the CDR3, the full variable domain is DTAVSQTPKYLVTQMGNDKSIKCEQNLGHDTMYWYKQDSKKFLKIMFSYNNKELIINETVPNRFSPKSPDKAHLNLHINSLELGDSAVYFCASSPRDRGGGELFFGEGSRLTVL.

The chain uses TRBV20-1 and TRBJ2-5; 7 bases align to TRBD1. This CDR3 spans 15 amino acids. The junction had 9 bases not matched to a gene; V was cut back by 1 base and J by 4 bases. Germline V CDR1 and CDR2: DFQATT, SNEGSKA (reference sequence). The CDR3 region has the DNA TGCAGTGCTAGAGGCTCATCACAGGGGCGAGAGACCCAGTACTTC. This codes for CSARGSSQGRETQYF.